The 32 T cell receptor beta chains presented below share a single source sample, sequenced in a study of blood T cell repertoires in COVID-19 (dated by TCRdb to between 2020 and 2021). Preparation of the library involved the immunoSEQ multiplex PCR assay. The table was pulled from immuneACCESS by TCRdb, which kept in-frame rearrangements only. Such tables lose some clones; where checked, under half of the loss comes from unresolved V genes, and the rest has no known cause. Counted in this sample were 200,000 or so clones; about 90% of them appeared once. The ten largest make up under 14% of the sample. The material sequenced was PBMCs or T cells enriched from blood (not recorded which). The receptors were gathered from a young man who had recovered from COVID-19.

The J gene is TRBJ2-1, the V gene TRBV3-1 (or the pseudogene TRBV3-2), with D possibly TRBD2 on 5 matching bases. Trimming stripped 2 bases from V and 7 bases from J, with 12 bases between. Germline CDR1 and CDR2: LGHDT and YNNKEL (reference sequence). This CDR3 region has 14 residues. The CDR3 loop reads CASSQSLGGNEQFF. Written as DNA, the CDR3 is TGTGCCAGCAGCCAATCATTGGGCGGGAATGAGCAGTTCTTC.

This chain joins TRBV6-5 and TRBJ1-5, with 8 bases lining up with TRBD1. This CDR3 has 15 amino acids. Unmatched junction bases numbered 4, after V lost 2 bases and J lost 4 bases. Germline assignment: CDR1 MNHEY and CDR2 SVGAGI. CDR3 sequence reads: CASSYRQGRNQPQHF. The CDR3 DNA sequence: TGTGCCAGCAGTTACCGACAGGGGAGGAATCAGCCCCAGCATTTT.

The chain has TRBV19 and TRBJ1-2, with D possibly TRBD1 on 5 matching bases. Looked up from germline, CDR1 is LNHDA and CDR2 is SQIVND (reference sequence). Trimming took off 5 bases at V and 2 bases at J, with 15 bases between the two ends. The CDR3 contains 15 residues. CDR3 coding DNA: TGTGCCAGTAGTTATCATGGGGGGAGGAACTATGGCTACACCTTC. It encodes CASSYHGGRNYGYTF.

In this sample, this clone turned up once. The V and J genes are TRBV29-1 and TRBJ2-1, with D possibly TRBD1 on 5 matching bases. Germline V gene lookup returns CDR1 SQVTM and CDR2 ANQGSEA. The V gene lost 1 base and the J gene lost 4 bases, with 8 bases spanning the gap. The CDR3 has 13 amino acids. For the CDR3, the DNA is TGCAGCGTTGAAGGGACAACATACAATGAGCAGTTCTTC. It codes for CSVEGTTYNEQFF.

The chain employs TRBV28 and TRBJ2-1, with TRBD1 identical over 9 bases. The junction had 9 bases not matched to a gene; V was cut back by 2 bases and J by 16 bases. The CDR3 length is 13 residues. Germline CDR1 and CDR2: MDHEN and SYDVKM. The CDR3 protein is CASSLSPRQGVFF. The CDR3 bases are TGTGCCAGCAGTTTAAGCCCTAGACAGGGGGTTTTCTTC.

There are a few counts of this clone. The chain uses TRBV6-5 and TRBJ2-4; 8 bases line up with TRBD2. CDR3 length: 16 residues. Germline CDR1 is MNHEY and CDR2 is SVGAGI. V dropped 2 bases and J dropped 0; count of bases not matched to a gene: 3. The chain's CDR3 is CASSYGLAGAKNIQYF. CDR3 nucleotides: TGTGCCAGCAGTTACGGGCTAGCGGGAGCCAAAAACATTCAGTACTTC.

In DNA form, the CDR3 reads TGTGCCAGCAGCTTGGAGAGAAACACTGAAGCTTTCTTT. This translates into CASSLERNTEAFF. The J gene is TRBJ1-1, the V gene TRBV7-9; D uncertain. Trimming shortened V by 3 bases and J by 2 bases, and 7 bases separated the two germline ends. The CDR3 spans 13 residues. Germline lookup yields CDR1 SEHNR and CDR2 FQNEAQ (reference sequence).

The table lists this clone with a count of one. V gene TRBV7-2 combines with J gene TRBJ1-1; D uncertain. V shed 3 bases and J shed 1 base, with 9 bases lying between them. Per the germline V gene, CDR1 is SGHTA and CDR2 is FQGNSA. The CDR3 loop spans 14 amino acids. The CDR3 here is CASSFFTGNTEAFF. CDR3 DNA: TGTGCCAGCAGCTTTTTCACGGGGAACACTGAAGCTTTCTTT. Together with reference TRBV7-2 and TRBJ1-1, the CDR3 gives the full variable domain: GAGVSQSPSNKVTEKGKDVELRCDPISGHTALYWYRQSLGQGLEFLIYFQGNSAPDKSGLPSDRFSAERTGGSVSTLTIQRTQQEDSAVYLCASSFFTGNTEAFFGQGTRLTVV.

The chain carries TRBV19 and TRBJ1-5, with D perhaps matching TRBD1 (6 bases). The V and J ends lost 4 bases and 5 bases respectively, with 9 bases between them. The CDR3 has 13 amino acids. Germline V gene data show CDR1 as LNHDA and CDR2 as SQIVND (reference sequence). In DNA form, the CDR3 reads TGTGCCAGTAGTAGGGCAGGGGATCAGCCCCAGCATTTT. Its translation is CASSRAGDQPQHF.

The rearrangement links TRBV19 to TRBJ1-1; TRBD1 is a possible D gene (5 bases). Trimming took 3 bases from V and 4 from J, leaving 12 bases between them. Germline CDR1 LNHDA, CDR2 SQIVND (reference sequence). The CDR3 extends over 14 amino acids. CDR3 nucleotides: TGTGCCAGTAGTATGGCCAGGGTAGGCACTGAAGCTTTCTTT. It translates to CASSMARVGTEAFF.

V usage is TRBV6-1 and J usage is TRBJ1-6; D is perhaps TRBD1 (5 bases). The ends were cut back, 3 bases at V and 13 bases at J, with 16 bases in the middle. This CDR3 is 14 amino acids long. Germline V lookup: CDR1 MNHNS, CDR2 SASEGT. CDR3 coding DNA: TGTGCCAGCAGTGACGGGACTGTAGTTCGCCCCCTCCACTTT. Residues: CASSDGTVVRPLHF.

For the CDR3, the DNA is TGTGCCACCAGCAGAGATCTAGGGGTCTCTAGCAATCAGCCCCAGCATTTT. Translated: CATSRDLGVSSNQPQHF. V is TRBV15 and J is TRBJ1-5; a weak D match, TRBD1 (5 bases). Trimming stripped 0 bases from V and 0 bases from J, with 12 bases between. The CDR3 loop spans 17 amino acids. Germline V CDR1 and CDR2: LNHNV, YYDKDF (reference sequence). The complete variable domain, with remaining parts taken from reference TRBV15 and TRBJ1-5, reads DAMVIQNPRYQVTQFGKPVTLSCSQTLNHNVMYWYQQKSSQAPKLLFHYYDKDFNNEADTPDNFQSRRPNTSFCFLDIRSPGLGDTAMYLCATSRDLGVSSNQPQHFGDGTRLSIL.

The chain couples TRBV19 to TRBJ2-1; 10 bases fit TRBD1. The CDR3 has 15 residues. Germline V gives CDR1 LNHDA, CDR2 SQIVND (reference sequence). J gave up 2 bases and V 7 bases, and 5 bases lay outside the gene matches. The CDR3 nucleotides read TGTGCCAGTAACCTTGGGACAGGGGCCTACAATGAGCAGTTCTTC. Protein: CASNLGTGAYNEQFF.

This clone was seen just once. The chain uses TRBV7-2 and TRBJ1-4; D gene ambiguous. Germline assignment: CDR1 SGHTA and CDR2 FQGNSA. Trimming pared 1 base from V and 7 bases from J, leaving 22 bases between. The CDR3 runs 18 residues. CDR3 bases: TGTGCCAGCAGCTTAGTAATGGGCGTGTACGGGGTTGGTGAAAAACTGTTTTTT. As protein: CASSLVMGVYGVGEKLFF.

The table lists this clone with a few counts. The genes are TRBV6-5 and TRBJ1-1; 9 positions match TRBD1. Per germline, CDR1 MNHEY and CDR2 SVGAGI. The CDR3 loop spans 15 amino acids. Trimming at V came to 5 bases and at J to 3 bases, leaving 7 bases not matched to a gene. The DNA for the CDR3 is TGTGCCAGCAGTCCGGGACAGGGAGCACACACTGAAGCTTTCTTT. Protein product: CASSPGQGAHTEAFF.

This clone was counted only a few times. This chain links TRBV9 with TRBJ2-5, with 7 bases aligning to TRBD2. Looked up from germline, CDR1 is SGDLS and CDR2 is YYNGEE. The V and J ends lost 4 bases and 3 bases, in that order; junction bases with no gene match: 6. The CDR3 is 14 residues long. DNA of the CDR3: TGTGCCAGCAGCAAAATCGCGGGGGAAGAGACCCAGTACTTC. Its protein product is CASSKIAGEETQYF.

The chain carries TRBV5-5 and TRBJ2-5; 9 nucleotides line up with TRBD2. This CDR3 has 15 residues. Germline V gene data show CDR1 as SGHKS and CDR2 as YYEKEE (reference sequence). V lost 0 bases to trimming and J lost 5 bases; unmatched junction nucleotides: 5. The CDR3 DNA reads as TGTGCCAGCAGCTTGGTTAGCGGGAGAGGCGAGACCCAGTACTTC. As protein: CASSLVSGRGETQYF.

This sequence joins TRBV27 and TRBJ2-1; D unclear. Germline CDR1 and CDR2: MNHEY and SMNVEV (reference sequence). The CDR3 contains 11 residues. V lost 6 bases to trimming and J lost 9 bases, with 9 bases between them. For the CDR3, the DNA is TGTGCCAGCAGCTCCCTCAGTGAGCAGTTCTTC. Protein sequence: CASSSLSEQFF.

The V and J genes are TRBV19 and TRBJ2-1; tentative D call: TRBD2 (6 bases). The V gene lost 0 bases and the J gene lost 4 bases, with 10 bases spanning the gap. The CDR3 is made up of 15 amino acids. From germline, CDR1 is LNHDA and CDR2 SQIVND (reference sequence). This CDR3 is CASSIDGRRYNEQFF. CDR3 sequence (DNA): TGTGCCAGTAGTATAGACGGGAGAAGGTACAATGAGCAGTTCTTC.

This clone was detected only once. The chain employs TRBV6-6 and TRBJ2-1; a weak D match, TRBD2 (6 bases). Per germline, CDR1 MNHNY and CDR2 SVGAGI (reference sequence). This CDR3 region has 12 residues. Trimming removed 6 bases at V and 9 bases at J, with 12 bases between. CDR3 in DNA: TGTGCCAGCAGCACAGGACTAACTGAGCAGTTCTTC. As protein: CASSTGLTEQFF.

This clone showed up just once. The DNA for the CDR3 is TGTGCCAGCAGCCACCAGACAGATATCTACGAGCAGTACTTC. Amino acid sequence: CASSHQTDIYEQYF. The V gene is TRBV14, the J gene TRBJ2-7; D perhaps matches TRBD1 (5 bases). Trimming pared 3 bases from V and 3 bases from J, leaving 12 bases between. The germline CDR1 and CDR2 sequences are SGHDN and FVKESK. This CDR3 contains 14 residues.

V usage is TRBV30 and J usage is TRBJ1-2; possibly TRBD1 for D (5 bases). Between the trimmed V and J ends, which lost 0 bases and 6 bases, there was a span of 11 bases. CDR1 is GTSNPN, CDR2 SVGIG, per germline (reference sequence). The CDR3 length is 13 residues. The CDR3 sequence: CAWSVVGPHGYTF. CDR3 DNA: TGTGCCTGGAGTGTAGTGGGGCCCCATGGCTACACCTTC.

This rearrangement joins TRBV4-1 to TRBJ1-5; D may be TRBD1 (6 bases). CDR3 size: 14 residues. The germline CDR1 and CDR2 sequences are MGHRA and YSYEKL. V lost 1 base and J lost 6, with 10 bases in between. The CDR3, as DNA: TGCGCCAGCAGCCAAGCCTTGGGGGCTCAGCCCCAGCATTTT. Its protein product is CASSQALGAQPQHF.

This chain connects TRBV6-2 or TRBV6-3 to TRBJ2-4; 11 bases align to TRBD2. The V segment lost 0 bases and the J segment 7 bases; nucleotides outside the gene matches: 5. CDR3 length equals 16 residues. Germline lookup yields CDR1 MNHEY and CDR2 SVGEGT. CDR3: CASSYSSGGADNIQYF. CDR3 bases: TGTGCCAGCAGTTACTCTAGCGGGGGGGCCGATAACATTCAGTACTTC.

This chain links TRBV2 with TRBJ2-2; D unclear. Germline CDR1 is SNHLY and CDR2 is FYNNEI. V was shortened by 4 bases and J by 9 bases, with 6 bases between the two germline ends. The CDR3 has 11 amino acids. The CDR3 coding sequence is TGTGCCAGCAGTGCCAATCGGGAGCTGTTTTTT. Translated: CASSANRELFF.

This clone appeared once. In the same sample, other DNA sequences code for this CDR3. The J gene is TRBJ2-7, the V gene TRBV3-1 (or the pseudogene TRBV3-2), with a tentative D call TRBD2 (5 bases). The V gene lost 3 bases and the J gene lost 2 bases, with 8 bases spanning the gap. CDR1 LGHDT and CDR2 YNNKEL come from the germline V gene (reference sequence). The CDR3 is 13 residues long. This CDR3 is CASSQSGAYEQYF. CDR3 sequence (DNA): TGTGCCAGCAGCCAGTCCGGGGCCTACGAGCAGTACTTC.

The V call is TRBV4-1, the J call TRBJ1-2; D is perhaps TRBD1 (6 bases). The CDR3 spans 15 residues. Germline V gene data show CDR1 as MGHRA and CDR2 as YSYEKL. Trimming cost V 0 bases and J 4 bases, with 12 bases left between them. The CDR3 coding sequence is TGCGCCAGCAGCCAAGATCCCGCGGGGGCCTATGGCTACACCTTC. Translated: CASSQDPAGAYGYTF.

This chain connects TRBV29-1 to TRBJ2-1; 8 nucleotides line up with TRBD1. Germline CDR1 and CDR2: SQVTM and ANQGSEA. V lost 6 bases, J lost 7 bases, and 8 bases stayed unmatched. This CDR3 is built from 13 residues. DNA of the CDR3: TGCAGCGTGCCTCCGGACAGGGATAATGAGCAGTTCTTC. Its protein product is CSVPPDRDNEQFF.

The chain combines TRBV7-8 with TRBJ2-3; the match to TRBD2 covers 7 bases. V lost 4 bases, J lost 1 base, and 5 bases stayed unmatched. This CDR3 comprises 15 residues. Germline V gene lookup returns CDR1 SGHVS and CDR2 FQNEAQ. For the CDR3, the DNA is TGTGCCAGCAGCTCCAGGACTAGTCGCACAGATACGCAGTATTTT. Encoded protein: CASSSRTSRTDTQYF.

V and J are TRBV21-1 and TRBJ1-4. TRBV21-1 is a listed pseudogene. There are 14 residues in the CDR3. CDR3 sequence: CANSPGWTNEKLFF. The CDR3 nucleotides read TGTGCCAACAGCCCGGGTTGGACTAATGAAAAACTGTTTTTT.

The chain couples TRBV7-9 to TRBJ1-2; D gene ambiguous. V shed 2 bases and J shed 4 bases, with 17 bases lying between them. CDR1 and CDR2 (germline): SEHNR, FQNEAQ (reference sequence). This CDR3 has 16 amino acids. The DNA for the CDR3 is TGTGCCAGCAGCTTAAGAGAGCGCGAACCCTTCTATGGCTACACCTTC. Amino acids: CASSLREREPFYGYTF.

This chain connects TRBV30 to TRBJ2-1; 8 nucleotides line up with TRBD1. V trimming: 4 bases; J trimming: 6 bases; junction bases outside the gene matches: 8. CDR1 and CDR2 (germline): GTSNPN, SVGIG (reference sequence). There are 14 residues in the CDR3. The CDR3 sequence: CAWNPDRAPNEQFF. The CDR3 bases are TGTGCCTGGAACCCGGACAGGGCTCCCAATGAGCAGTTCTTC.